The 19 T cell receptor beta chains below were found in one sample sequenced in a study of T cell repertoires in cytomegalovirus infection. MiXCR was run by TCRdb on the reads, yielding one entry per CDR3 protein. Among around 290,000 distinct CDR3 sequences listed, about 23% were seen once. Material for sequencing was PBMCs. The receptors were gathered from a human donor in good health (CMV status not recorded). Some clones in this sample may be carry-over from other donors' samples.

This clonotype was recorded a few times. The chain links TRBV20-1 to TRBJ1-2, with unresolved D. Per germline, CDR1 DFQATT and CDR2 SNEGSKA (reference sequence). V lost 0 bases and J 2 bases, leaving 7 bases between the germline ends. This CDR3 has 13 amino acids. CDR3 sequence (DNA): TGCAGTGCTAGAGATTTACAGAACTATGGCTACACCTTC. Translation: CSARDLQNYGYTF.

The rearrangement joins TRBV7-2 to TRBJ2-3; 10 nucleotides line up with TRBD2. V lost 5 bases to trimming and J lost 1 base; unmatched junction nucleotides: 27. Germline V gene sequence: CDR1 SGHTA, CDR2 FQGNSA. The CDR3 extends over 23 amino acids. The CDR3 sequence is CASSPIGAPRLAGVQAGTDTQYF. CDR3 coding DNA: TGTGCCAGCAGCCCCATAGGGGCCCCCCGGCTAGCGGGAGTCCAGGCCGGCACAGATACGCAGTATTTT. Together with reference TRBV7-2 and TRBJ2-3, the CDR3 gives the full variable domain: GAGVSQSPSNKVTEKGKDVELRCDPISGHTALYWYRQSLGQGLEFLIYFQGNSAPDKSGLPSDRFSAERTGGSVSTLTIQRTQQEDSAVYLCASSPIGAPRLAGVQAGTDTQYFGPGTRLTVL.

The chain recombines TRBV20-1 with TRBJ1-4, with D perhaps TRBD1 (5 bases). CDR1 DFQATT and CDR2 SNEGSKA come from the germline V gene (reference sequence). The germline V and J ends were trimmed by 4 bases and 0 bases, with 12 bases remaining between them. This CDR3 contains 15 residues. CDR3 bases: TGCAGTGCTATGGGGCAGTACGCAACTAATGAAAAACTGTTTTTT. Its translation: CSAMGQYATNEKLFF.

This chain uses TRBV7-9 with TRBJ2-1, with 8 bases aligning to TRBD2. Germline values: CDR1 SEHNR, CDR2 FQNEAQ (reference sequence). The V gene end was trimmed by 5 bases and the J gene end by 3 bases; junction bases not matched to a gene: 6. The CDR3 contains 15 residues. The CDR3 spells CASSAGGVSYNEQFF. The CDR3 nucleotides are TGTGCCAGCAGCGCCGGGGGGGTTAGCTACAATGAGCAGTTCTTC. Full variable domain (outside the CDR3, taken from reference TRBV7-9 and TRBJ2-1): DTGVSQNPRHKITKRGQNVTFRCDPISEHNRLYWYRQTLGQGPEFLTYFQNEAQLEKSRLLSDRFSAERPKGSFSTLEIQRTEQGDSAMYLCASSAGGVSYNEQFFGPGTRLTVL.

The V gene is TRBV28, the J gene TRBJ1-5; D uncertain. The CDR3 covers 13 residues. V lost 7 bases, J lost 5 bases, and 12 bases lay in between. The germline gives CDR1 MDHEN, CDR2 SYDVKM. The CDR3 sequence is CASTGLGYQPQHF. As DNA, the CDR3 is TGTGCCAGCACGGGTTTAGGCTATCAGCCCCAGCATTTT.

The CDR3 region has the DNA TGCGCCAGCAGCTTAATTACTGGCAGCGGCCAAGAGACCCAGTACTTC. This translates into CASSLITGSGQETQYF. The chain joins TRBV5-1 to TRBJ2-5; D is possibly TRBD2 (5 bases). Germline CDR1 is SGHRS and CDR2 is YFSETQ. The CDR3 covers 16 residues. Trimming removed 2 bases at V and 1 base at J, with 15 bases between.

In its sample, this clonotype was seen many times. This chain connects TRBV7-2 to TRBJ2-7, with 9 bases lining up with TRBD2. V dropped 6 bases and J dropped 5; count of bases not matched to a gene: 5. The CDR3 contains 13 residues. The germline V gene encodes CDR1 SGHTA and CDR2 FQGNSA. As DNA, the CDR3 is TGTGCCAGCAGTCTAGCGGGAAGGAACGAGCAGTACTTC. Its translation: CASSLAGRNEQYF.

The chain has TRBV19 and TRBJ2-7, with TRBD1 as a possible D gene (6 bases). The germline V and J ends were trimmed by 3 bases and 4 bases, with 13 bases remaining between them. The CDR3 spans 14 residues. Germline CDR1 and CDR2: LNHDA and SQIVND (reference sequence). DNA for the CDR3: TGTGCCAGTAGTATGAGCTCAGGGGCGTACGAGCAGTACTTC. Translating gives CASSMSSGAYEQYF.

This clonotype has just a few counts. The chain recombines TRBV20-1 with TRBJ1-6; D is unresolved. CDR3 length: 13 residues. Trimming stripped 4 bases from V and 10 bases from J, with 14 bases between. The V gene's germline CDR1 is DFQATT and CDR2 SNEGSKA (reference sequence). The CDR3 nucleotides are TGCAGTGCTACCGTCCCGGGAGACTCACCCCTCCACTTT. It encodes CSATVPGDSPLHF.

The V gene is TRBV29-1, the J gene TRBJ2-1; D might be TRBD2 (5 bases). This CDR3 comprises 17 residues. The V and J ends lost 3 bases and 4 bases respectively, with 22 bases between them. CDR1 is SQVTM, CDR2 ANQGSEA, per germline. The CDR3 sequence is CSVDGPILSGVYNEQFF. For the CDR3, the DNA is TGCAGCGTTGATGGACCAATTCTAAGCGGAGTTTACAATGAGCAGTTCTTC.

The genes are TRBV5-1 and TRBJ2-3; 7 bases are a match to TRBD1. The CDR3 has 15 residues. Per germline, CDR1 SGHRS and CDR2 YFSETQ. V trimming: 4 bases; J trimming: 2 bases; junction bases outside the gene matches: 7. CDR3 DNA sequence: TGCGCCAGCAGCCGGGACAGACCTTACACAGATACGCAGTATTTT. As protein: CASSRDRPYTDTQYF.

This chain joins TRBV2 and TRBJ2-2; TRBD2 might be the D (6 bases). With 4 bases removed from V and 3 bases from J, the gap between germline ends came to 9 bases. Germline CDR1 reads SNHLY; CDR2 reads FYNNEI. There are 14 residues in the CDR3. The CDR3 reads CASSAGAYTGELFF. The CDR3 coding sequence is TGTGCCAGCAGTGCGGGAGCCTACACCGGGGAGCTGTTTTTT. Full variable domain (remainder filled in from reference TRBV2 and TRBJ2-2): EPEVTQTPSHQVTQMGQEVILRCVPISNHLYFYWYRQILGQKVEFLVSFYNNEISEKSEIFDDQFSVERPDGSNFTLKIRSTKLEDSAMYFCASSAGAYTGELFFGEGSRLTVL.

The chain joins TRBV20-1 to TRBJ1-6; the D gene is possibly TRBD1 (6 bases). The CDR3 is 16 residues long. Trimming removed 0 bases from V and 7 bases from J, with 16 bases in between. Germline CDR1 and CDR2: DFQATT and SNEGSKA (reference sequence). CDR3 region: CSARDVTGDENSPLHF. Written as DNA, the CDR3 is TGCAGTGCTAGAGATGTGACAGGAGACGAAAATTCACCCCTCCACTTT.

The V gene is TRBV29-1, the J gene TRBJ2-7; D unclear. CDR1 and CDR2 from the germline V gene are SQVTM and ANQGSEA. The V gene lost 0 bases and the J gene lost 5 bases, with 8 bases spanning the gap. The length of the CDR3 is 12 residues. CDR3 in amino acids: CSVEEVINEQYF. The DNA of the CDR3 is TGCAGCGTTGAAGAGGTGATTAACGAGCAGTACTTC.

The rearrangement uses TRBV28 and TRBJ2-3, with 11 bases identical to TRBD2. Germline loops: CDR1 MDHEN, CDR2 SYDVKM. This CDR3 region has 18 residues. With V trimmed by 3 bases and J by 2 bases, 10 bases remained unmatched. The CDR3 loop reads CASSFSQFSGRATDTQYF. As DNA, the CDR3 is TGTGCCAGCAGTTTCAGCCAGTTTAGCGGGAGGGCCACAGATACGCAGTATTTT.

V usage is TRBV28 and J usage is TRBJ1-5; D uncertain. The V gene's germline CDR1 is MDHEN and CDR2 SYDVKM. This CDR3 contains 14 residues. Between the trimmed V and J ends, which lost 4 bases and 3 bases, there was a span of 10 bases. In nucleotides, the CDR3 is TGTGCCAGCAGTTACGACAACTCCAATCAGCCCCAGCATTTT. Protein sequence: CASSYDNSNQPQHF. Full variable domain (missing parts from reference TRBV28 and TRBJ1-5): DVKVTQSSRYLVKRTGEKVFLECVQDMDHENMFWYRQDPGLGLRLIYFSYDVKMKEKGDIPEGYSVSREKKERFSLILESASTNQTSMYLCASSYDNSNQPQHFGDGTRLSIL.

The V gene is TRBV19, the J gene TRBJ2-1; no reliable D call. This CDR3 comprises 12 residues. The germline V gene encodes CDR1 LNHDA and CDR2 SQIVND (reference sequence). With 3 bases removed from V and 4 bases from J, the gap between germline ends came to 4 bases. The CDR3 DNA reads TGTGCCAGTAGTATTAATTACAATGAGCAGTTCTTC. Encoded protein: CASSINYNEQFF. Complete variable domain (other parts from reference TRBV19 and TRBJ2-1): DGGITQSPKYLFRKEGQNVTLSCEQNLNHDAMYWYRQDPGQGLRLIYYSQIVNDFQKGDIAEGYSVSREKKESFPLTVTSAQKNPTAFYLCASSINYNEQFFGPGTRLTVL.

This clonotype has just a few counts. The rearrangement links TRBV29-1 to TRBJ1-2; D is unresolved. Trimming shortened V by 8 bases and J by 3 bases, and 10 bases separated the two germline ends. CDR3 length: 11 residues. Germline CDR1 SQVTM, CDR2 ANQGSEA. CDR3 in amino acids: CSIRVDYGYTF. CDR3 bases: TGCAGCATCCGGGTCGACTATGGCTACACCTTC.

The sample holds a few counts of this clonotype. The gene calls are TRBV11-2 and TRBJ2-5; 8 bases line up with TRBD2. Trimming cost V 5 bases and J 4 bases; bases outside gene matches: 9. The germline V gene encodes CDR1 SGHAT and CDR2 FQNNGV. The CDR3 runs 15 residues. The CDR3 DNA is TGTGCCAGCAGCCCGGGGGAGCGGGGGCTAGAGACCCAGTACTTC. Translated, it gives CASSPGERGLETQYF.